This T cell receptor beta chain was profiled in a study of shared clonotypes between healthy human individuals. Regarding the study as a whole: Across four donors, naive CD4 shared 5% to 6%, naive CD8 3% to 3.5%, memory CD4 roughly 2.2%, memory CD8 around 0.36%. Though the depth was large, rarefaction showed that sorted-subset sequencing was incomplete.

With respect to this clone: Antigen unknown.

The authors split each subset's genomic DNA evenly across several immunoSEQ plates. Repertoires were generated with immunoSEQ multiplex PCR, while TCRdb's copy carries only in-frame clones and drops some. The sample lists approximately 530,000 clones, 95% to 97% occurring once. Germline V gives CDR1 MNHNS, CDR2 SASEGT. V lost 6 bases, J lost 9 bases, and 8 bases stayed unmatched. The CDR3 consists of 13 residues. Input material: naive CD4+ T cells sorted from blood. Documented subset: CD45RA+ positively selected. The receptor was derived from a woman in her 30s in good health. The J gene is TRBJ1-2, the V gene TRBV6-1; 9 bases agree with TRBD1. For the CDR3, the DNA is TGTGCCAGCAGCACGGGACAGGGCTTACGCTACACCTTC. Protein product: CASSTGQGLRYTF.